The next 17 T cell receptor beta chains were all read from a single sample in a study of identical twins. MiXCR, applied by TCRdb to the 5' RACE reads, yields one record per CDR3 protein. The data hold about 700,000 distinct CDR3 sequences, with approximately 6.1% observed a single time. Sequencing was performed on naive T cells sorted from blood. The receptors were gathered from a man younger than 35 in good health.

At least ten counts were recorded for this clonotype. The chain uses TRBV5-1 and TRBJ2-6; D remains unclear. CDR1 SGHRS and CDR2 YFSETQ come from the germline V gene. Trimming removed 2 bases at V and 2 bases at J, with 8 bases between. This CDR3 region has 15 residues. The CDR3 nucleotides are TGCGCCAGCAGCTTATGGGGTCCTGGGGCCAACGTCCTGACTTTC. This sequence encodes CASSLWGPGANVLTF.

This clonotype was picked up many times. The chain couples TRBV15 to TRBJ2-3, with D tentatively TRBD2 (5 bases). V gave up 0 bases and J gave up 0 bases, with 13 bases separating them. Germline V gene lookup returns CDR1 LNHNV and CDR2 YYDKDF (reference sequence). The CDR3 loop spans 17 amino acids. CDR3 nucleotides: TGTGCCACCAGCAGAGATAGGTGGAGGACTAGCACAGATACGCAGTATTTT. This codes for CATSRDRWRTSTDTQYF.

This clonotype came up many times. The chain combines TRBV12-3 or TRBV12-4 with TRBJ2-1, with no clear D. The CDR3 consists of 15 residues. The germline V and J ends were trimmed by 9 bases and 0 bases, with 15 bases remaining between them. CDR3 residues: CASLAAPSSYNEQFF. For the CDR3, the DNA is TGTGCCAGTTTAGCCGCGCCGAGCTCCTACAATGAGCAGTTCTTC.

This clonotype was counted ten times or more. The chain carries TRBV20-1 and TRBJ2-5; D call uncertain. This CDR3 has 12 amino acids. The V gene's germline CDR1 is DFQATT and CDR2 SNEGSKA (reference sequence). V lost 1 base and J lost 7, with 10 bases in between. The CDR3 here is CSARGGPGTQYF. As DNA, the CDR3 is TGCAGTGCTAGAGGAGGCCCCGGGACCCAGTACTTC.

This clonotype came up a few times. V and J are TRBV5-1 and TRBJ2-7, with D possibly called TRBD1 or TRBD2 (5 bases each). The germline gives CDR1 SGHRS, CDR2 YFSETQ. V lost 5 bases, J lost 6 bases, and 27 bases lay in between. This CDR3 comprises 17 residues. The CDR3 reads CASSRTTPGRDGSEQYF. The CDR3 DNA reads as TGCGCCAGCAGTCGAACGACCCCGGGCAGGGACGGTTCCGAGCAGTACTTC.

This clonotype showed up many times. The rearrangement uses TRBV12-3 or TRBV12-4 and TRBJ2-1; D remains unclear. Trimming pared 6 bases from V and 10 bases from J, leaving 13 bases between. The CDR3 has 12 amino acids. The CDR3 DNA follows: TGTGCCAGCAGCTTGGGCGTAGGGGAGCAGTTCTTC. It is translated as CASSLGVGEQFF.

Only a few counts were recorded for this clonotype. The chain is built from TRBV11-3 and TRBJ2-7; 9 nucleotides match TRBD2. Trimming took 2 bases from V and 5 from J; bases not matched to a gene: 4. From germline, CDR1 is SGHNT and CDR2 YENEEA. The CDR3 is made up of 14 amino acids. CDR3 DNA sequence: TGTGCCAGCAGCTTACGGCGGGAGGGAGACGAGCAGTACGTC. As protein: CASSLRREGDEQYV.

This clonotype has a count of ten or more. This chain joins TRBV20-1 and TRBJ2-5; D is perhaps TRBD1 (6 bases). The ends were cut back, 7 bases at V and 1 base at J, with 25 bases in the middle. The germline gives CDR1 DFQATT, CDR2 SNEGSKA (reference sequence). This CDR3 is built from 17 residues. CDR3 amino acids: CSGHTGYREAFQETQYF. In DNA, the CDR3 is TGCAGTGGCCACACAGGATACAGGGAAGCTTTCCAAGAGACCCAGTACTTC.

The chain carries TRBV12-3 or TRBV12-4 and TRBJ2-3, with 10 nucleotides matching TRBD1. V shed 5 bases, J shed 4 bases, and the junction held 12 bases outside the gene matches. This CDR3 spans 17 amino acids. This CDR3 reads CASSLYATGGRADTQYF. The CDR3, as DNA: TGTGCCAGCAGTCTTTACGCGACAGGGGGCAGGGCAGATACGCAGTATTTT.

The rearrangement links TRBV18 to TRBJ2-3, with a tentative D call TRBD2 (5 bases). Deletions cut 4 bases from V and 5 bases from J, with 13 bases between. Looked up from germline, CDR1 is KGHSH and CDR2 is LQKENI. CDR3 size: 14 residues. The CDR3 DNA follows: TGTGCCAGCTCACGCGTGAAAGGAGGAGATACGCAGTATTTT. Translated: CASSRVKGGDTQYF. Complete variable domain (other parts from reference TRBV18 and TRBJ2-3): NAGVMQNPRHLVRRRGQEARLRCSPMKGHSHVYWYRQLPEEGLKFMVYLQKENIIDESGMPKERFSAEFPKEGPSILRIQQVVRGDSAAYFCASSRVKGGDTQYFGPGTRLTVL.

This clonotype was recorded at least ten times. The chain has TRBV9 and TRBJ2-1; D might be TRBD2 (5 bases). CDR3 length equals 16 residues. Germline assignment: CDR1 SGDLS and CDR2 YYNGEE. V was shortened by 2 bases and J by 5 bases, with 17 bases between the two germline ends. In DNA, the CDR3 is TGTGCCAGCAGCGTTGGGTCCGGAGGCAGCAACAATGAGCAGTTCTTC. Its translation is CASSVGSGGSNNEQFF.

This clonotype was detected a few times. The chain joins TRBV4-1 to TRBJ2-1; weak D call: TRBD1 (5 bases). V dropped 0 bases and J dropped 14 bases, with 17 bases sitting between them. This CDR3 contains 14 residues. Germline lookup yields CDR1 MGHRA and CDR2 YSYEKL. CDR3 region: CASSQDETDREKFF. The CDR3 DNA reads TGCGCCAGCAGCCAAGATGAGACTGACAGAGAAAAGTTCTTC.

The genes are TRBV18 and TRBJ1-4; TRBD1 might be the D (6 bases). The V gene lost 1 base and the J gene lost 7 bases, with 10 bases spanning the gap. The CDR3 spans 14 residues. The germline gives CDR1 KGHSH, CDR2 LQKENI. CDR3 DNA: TGTGCCAGCTCACCACAACAGGGACCTGAAAAACTGTTTTTT. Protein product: CASSPQQGPEKLFF.

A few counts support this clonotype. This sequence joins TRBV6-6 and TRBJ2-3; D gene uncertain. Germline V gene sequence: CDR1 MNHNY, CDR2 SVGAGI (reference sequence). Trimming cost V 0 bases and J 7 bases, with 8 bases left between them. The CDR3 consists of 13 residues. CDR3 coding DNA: TGTGCCAGCAGTTACTCACCGGAACATACGCAGTATTTT. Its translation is CASSYSPEHTQYF.

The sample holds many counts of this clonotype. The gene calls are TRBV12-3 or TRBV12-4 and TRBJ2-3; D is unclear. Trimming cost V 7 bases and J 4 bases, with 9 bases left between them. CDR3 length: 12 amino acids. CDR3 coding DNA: TGTGCCAGCACCCCCGGCGCAGATACGCAGTATTTT. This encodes CASTPGADTQYF.

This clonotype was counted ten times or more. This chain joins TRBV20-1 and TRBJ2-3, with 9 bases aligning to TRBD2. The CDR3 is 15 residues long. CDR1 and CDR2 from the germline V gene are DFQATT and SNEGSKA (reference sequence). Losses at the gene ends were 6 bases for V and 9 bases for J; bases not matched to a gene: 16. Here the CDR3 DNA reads TGCAGTGCCTCCACTAGCCTAGCGGGATTTGGGACGCAGTATTTT. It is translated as CSASTSLAGFGTQYF.

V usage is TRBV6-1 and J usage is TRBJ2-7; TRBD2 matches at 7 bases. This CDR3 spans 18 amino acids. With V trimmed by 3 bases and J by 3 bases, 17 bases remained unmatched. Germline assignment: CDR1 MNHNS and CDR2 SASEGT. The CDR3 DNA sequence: TGTGCCAGCAGTGAGGATCACCTAACTAGCGCCAGATTCTACGAGCAGTACTTC. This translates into CASSEDHLTSARFYEQYF.